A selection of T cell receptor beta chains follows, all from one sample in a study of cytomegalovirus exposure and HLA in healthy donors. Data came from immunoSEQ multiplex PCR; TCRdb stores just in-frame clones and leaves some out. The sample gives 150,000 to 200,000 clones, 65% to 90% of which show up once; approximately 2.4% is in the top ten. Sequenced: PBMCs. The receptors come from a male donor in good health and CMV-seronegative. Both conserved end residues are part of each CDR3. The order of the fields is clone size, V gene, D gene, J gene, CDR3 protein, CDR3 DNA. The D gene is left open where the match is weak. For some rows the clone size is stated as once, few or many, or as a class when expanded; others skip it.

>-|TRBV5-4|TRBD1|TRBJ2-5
CASRVRQGSQETQYF
TGTGCCAGCAGGGTCAGACAGGGGTCGCAAGAGACCCAGTACTTC
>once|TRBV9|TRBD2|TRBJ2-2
CASSVVGLPTGELFF
TGTGCCAGCAGCGTAGTGGGACTACCTACCGGGGAGCTGTTTTTT
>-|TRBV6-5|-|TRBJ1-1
CASSYSRGMNTEAFF
TGTGCCAGCAGTTACTCCAGGGGCATGAACACTGAAGCTTTCTTT
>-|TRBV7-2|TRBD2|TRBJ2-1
CASSPPGRGVNEQFF
TGTGCCAGCAGCCCACCGGGGCGGGGGGTCAATGAGCAGTTCTTC
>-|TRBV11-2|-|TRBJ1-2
CASSLVAGDGYTF
TGTGCCAGCAGCTTAGTGGCAGGGGATGGCTACACCTTC
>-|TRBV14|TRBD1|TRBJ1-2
CASSPIDREDGYTF
TGTGCCAGCAGCCCCATAGACAGGGAGGATGGCTACACCTTC
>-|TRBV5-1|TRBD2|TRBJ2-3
CASRRSGGLFVDTQYF
TGCGCCAGCAGAAGGAGCGGGGGCCTCTTTGTAGATACGCAGTATTTT
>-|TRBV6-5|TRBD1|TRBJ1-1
CASSSEQTGRTEAFF
TGTGCCAGCAGTTCCGAACAGACAGGGCGGACTGAAGCTTTCTTT
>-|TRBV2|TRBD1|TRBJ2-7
CASSEGDRGHEQYF
TGTGCCAGCAGTGAGGGGGACAGGGGCCACGAGCAGTACTTC
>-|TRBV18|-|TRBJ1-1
CASSQDSGDTEAFF
TGTGCCAGCTCACAAGATTCCGGGGACACTGAAGCTTTCTTT
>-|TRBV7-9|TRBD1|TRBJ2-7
CASSLPDRTNNEQYF
TGTGCCAGCAGCCTCCCGGACAGGACGAACAACGAGCAGTACTTC